The present TCR beta chain was sequenced within a study of blood T cell repertoires in COVID-19. Across the study: The United States, Italy and Spain provided the acute and convalescent COVID-19 samples.

This CDR3 has 17 amino acids. V shed 0 bases and J shed 2 bases, with 15 bases lying between them. The germline V gene encodes CDR1 LGHNA and CDR2 YNFKEQ. The assay was immunoSEQ multiplex PCR, and TCRdb's table has in-frame clones only and misses some. The sample includes some 83,000 clones, roughly nine tenths of them seen just once. Sequences were obtained from peripheral blood. This clonotype was obtained from a man aged 50 or older with acute or convalescent COVID-19. This chain uses TRBV4-2 with TRBJ2-3; tentative D call: TRBD2 (6 bases). The CDR3: CASSQDSDRDFTDTQYF. CDR3 bases: TGTGCCAGCAGCCAAGATTCTGATCGGGACTTCACAGATACGCAGTATTTT.